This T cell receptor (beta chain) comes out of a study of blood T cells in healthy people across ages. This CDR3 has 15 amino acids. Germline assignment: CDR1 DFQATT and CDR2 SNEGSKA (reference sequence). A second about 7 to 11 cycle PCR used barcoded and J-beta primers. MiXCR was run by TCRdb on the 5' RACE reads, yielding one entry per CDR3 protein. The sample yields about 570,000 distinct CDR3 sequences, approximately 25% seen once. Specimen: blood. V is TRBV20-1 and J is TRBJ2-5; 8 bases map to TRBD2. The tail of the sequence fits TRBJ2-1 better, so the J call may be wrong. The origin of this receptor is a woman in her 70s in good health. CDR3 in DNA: TGCAGTGCTAGAGAAGGGACTAGATCCGACAATGAGCAGTTCTTC. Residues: CSAREGTRSDNEQFF.